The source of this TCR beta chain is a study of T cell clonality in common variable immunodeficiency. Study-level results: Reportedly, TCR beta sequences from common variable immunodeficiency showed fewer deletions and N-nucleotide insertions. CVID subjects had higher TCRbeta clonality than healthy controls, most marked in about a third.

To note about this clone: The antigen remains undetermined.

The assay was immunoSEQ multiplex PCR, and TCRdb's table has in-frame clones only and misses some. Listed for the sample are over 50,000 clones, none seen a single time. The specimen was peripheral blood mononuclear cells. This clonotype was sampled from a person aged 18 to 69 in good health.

CDR3 bases read: TGTGCCAGCAGTGAACTAGCGGGAGGGTACAATGAA. Residues: CASSELAGGYNE. The complete CDR3 sequence is CASSELAGGYNEYTF. This chain joins TRBV6-1 and TRBJ1-2; D unresolved. The read terminates 3 residues before the CDR3 end, so the remaining end is supplied by the germline J gene. The germline CDR1 and CDR2 sequences are MNHNS and SASEGT. The CDR3 is made up of 15 amino acids.